This T cell receptor (beta chain) was found in a study of OX40 agonist ivuxolimab in advanced cancers. Looking at the study overall: Patients were given ivuxolimab, an antibody that agonizes OX40 (CD134).

Study-level results: Also showing low normalized T-cell clonal expansion were some of the nonresponders. Both blood CD4+ and CD8+ T cells showed clonal growth by week 6 at 0.1 to 3.0 mg/kg. Expanded clones were, on average, more numerous in CD8+ T cells than in CD4+.

Profiling relied on immunoSEQ multiplex PCR, and the TCRdb table lists in-frame clones only, not all of them. Of tens of thousands of clones listed, 75% to 90% are singletons. This clone occurred once. What it binds is not known. The CDR3 extends over 16 amino acids. The J segment lost 2 bases and the V segment lost 1 base, leaving 4 bases of the junction unmatched. The germline CDR1 and CDR2 sequences are MDHEN and SYDVKM. This clonotype was obtained from an adult with an advanced solid tumor such as melanoma, head and neck, liver or kidney cancer. V is TRBV28 and J is TRBJ1-5, with 8 bases identical to TRBD1. The material sequenced was CD4+ or CD8+ T cells sorted from blood, taken in a trial of the OX40 agonist ivuxolimab. The CDR3 loop is CASSLFHRGGNQPQHF. The CDR3 region has the DNA TGTGCCAGCAGTTTATTCCACAGGGGGGGCAATCAGCCCCAGCATTTT.